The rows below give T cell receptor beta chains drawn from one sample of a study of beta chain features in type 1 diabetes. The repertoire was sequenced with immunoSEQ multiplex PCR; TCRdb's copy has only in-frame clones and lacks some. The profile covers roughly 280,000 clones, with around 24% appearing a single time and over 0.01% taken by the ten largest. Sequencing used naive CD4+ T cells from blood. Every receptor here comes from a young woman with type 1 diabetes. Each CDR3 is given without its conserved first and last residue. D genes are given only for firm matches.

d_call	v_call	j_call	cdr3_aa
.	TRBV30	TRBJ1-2	AWSWGTKDGYT
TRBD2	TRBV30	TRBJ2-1	AWAGALGNEQF
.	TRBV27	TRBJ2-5	ASSSTLETQY
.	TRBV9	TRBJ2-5	ASSPSGQETQY
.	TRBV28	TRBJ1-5	ASSPPPVNQPQH
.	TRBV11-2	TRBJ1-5	ASSLPGQPQH
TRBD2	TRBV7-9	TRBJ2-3	ASSLDGAGGTDTQY
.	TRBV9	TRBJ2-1	ASSVVPRSANEQF
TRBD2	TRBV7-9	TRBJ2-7	ASSLPASGISYEQY
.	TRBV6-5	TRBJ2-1	ASSYSAGLEDEQF
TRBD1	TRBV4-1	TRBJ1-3	ASSQVLRDRGNTIY